This T cell receptor beta chain was documented in a study of T cell responses to AZD1222 COVID-19 vaccine. Remarks on this clone: What it recognizes is unknown. Other DNA sequences in the sample encode the same CDR3.

Sequencing was performed with immunoSEQ multiplex PCR; in TCRdb, only in-frame clones are kept and a portion is missing. The sample includes approximately 170,000 clones, 92% of them seen just once. General study points: Compared with day 0, the breadth and depth of the Spike-specific TCR repertoire rose significantly after two doses of AZD1222.

Germline assignment: CDR1 MNHEY and CDR2 SVGAGI. The CDR3 runs to 14 residues. V was shortened by 5 bases and J by 1 base, with 11 bases between the two germline ends. The receptor was isolated from an adult who received the AZD1222 COVID-19 vaccine. The sample here was peripheral blood, taken 28 days after the second AZD1222 dose. The chain has TRBV6-5 and TRBJ1-1; D is unresolved. CDR3 sequence reads: CASSLSGTNTEAFF. The DNA of the CDR3 is TGTGCCAGCAGTCTCAGTGGCACGAACACTGAAGCTTTCTTT.